This T cell receptor beta chain was recorded in a study of blood T cell repertoires in COVID-19 (dated by TCRdb to about 2020). Regarding the research as a whole: Samples from collaborators originated in the United States, Italy and Spain and spanned both the acute and convalescent phases of COVID-19. The repertoires were made available in a free public database intended to serve as a resource for research on the immune response to SARS-CoV-2. Samples were obtained from the ongoing ImmuneRACE study (first 160 participants) and from 1,254 subjects provided by 6 global collaborators. Sample metadata almost always included a de-identified subject ID, COVID-19 status, age in years and sex. Subjects who had been exposed to COVID-19, were actively infected with it, or had recovered from it provided the deeply sampled blood TCRbeta repertoires that made up the dataset. The prospective study material was composed of cDNA or gDNA derived from T cells, B-cell-depleted T cells, or PBMCs. Where HLA class I and class II types were available, the types were taken from metadata supplied by the sample provider, not from assay-based typing.

The paper as a whole reports these results and caveats: How much clinical and demographic metadata was included differed by source and by participant, and the metadata was provided uncurated.

The immunoSEQ Assay, a bias-controlled multiplex PCR, was used to amplify TCRbeta CDR3 regions from genomic DNA. Per the source publication's procedure: Nucleated cell counts per sample were estimated from amplification of reference gene primers within the assay. Sequence reads were collapsed and filtered to measure the absolute abundance of every unique TCRbeta CDR3 rearrangement. For each sample, productive Simpson clonality was calculated as the square root of Simpson's diversity index over productive rearrangements. TCRdb carries this immuneACCESS record with in-frame sequences only. Its versions omit some clonotypes, under half of them owing to an unresolved V gene in the studies checked, with the rest unexplained. V and J calls and clone size are copied from that table; D and trimming were computed from the DNA. Here the sample has about 200,000 clones; roughly 80% occur a single time. About 10% of the sample comes from the top ten.

The collaborating institutions used their own protocols to collect whole blood in K2EDTA tubes. Collaborator samples were shipped for TCRbeta analysis as frozen whole blood, isolated PBMCs, or DNA extracted from either sample type. As concerns this clone: There is no known antigen for this receptor. No base quality values were provided; no much bigger clone lies one nucleotide off.

The CDR3 has 17 amino acids, counting the end cysteine and phenylalanine. CDR3 DNA is the only sequence kept; it has 51 bases, read in frame from the first base. Trimming leaves V shorter by 2 bases and J shorter by 2 bases, with the junction holding 1 base beyond the gene matches. CDR1 LGHDT and CDR2 YNNKEL were looked up in the germline V gene (reference sequence). This clonotype was obtained from a woman older than 75 with acute or convalescent COVID-19. Material for sequencing was peripheral blood. In this chain, TRBV3-1 (or the pseudogene TRBV3-2) is recombined with TRBJ2-6; 12 bases in between match TRBD2. The DNA sequence is as follows: TGTGCCAGCAGCCAACGACTAGCGGGAGCTGGGGCCAACGTCCTGACTTTC. Its coded protein is CASSQRLAGAGANVLTF.